A selection of T cell receptor beta chains follows, all from one sample in a study of tumor T cells in aggressive B-cell lymphoma. The assay was immunoSEQ multiplex PCR, and TCRdb's table has in-frame clones only and misses some. The table lists about 3,200 clones, roughly 92% of them singletons, with about 7.2% in the top ten. Material: tumor tissue. All receptors come from an adult with diffuse large B cell lymphoma. The CDR3 runs from the conserved cysteine through the conserved F or W. A D gene is named only where the DNA matches it firmly.

TRBJ2-2	TRBV7-9	TRBD1	CASSLWTGHGELFF
TRBJ2-5	TRBV7-3	.	CASSRSSEETQYF
TRBJ1-2	TRBV4-2	TRBD1	CASSLEGQGNYGYTF
TRBJ2-5	TRBV6-6	TRBD1	CASSGGTGEGATQYF
TRBJ2-5	TRBV5-6	.	CASSLRRLVETQYF
TRBJ1-1	TRBV7-9	.	CASSQMERIAFF
TRBJ1-2	TRBV5-1	.	CASSPGQPSGGYTF
TRBJ2-5	TRBV7-7	TRBD1	CASSPTTTGGETQYF
TRBJ1-1	TRBV6-5	TRBD1	CASRRQGNTEAFF
TRBJ1-2	TRBV6-4	.	CASSLIQGTGGYTF
TRBJ2-7	TRBV28	TRBD1	CASSTWTGTYEQYF
TRBJ1-1	TRBV6-1	TRBD1	CASSPRTGHDEAFF
TRBJ1-2	TRBV19	TRBD1	CASSPGPFHPGTEGYGYTF
TRBJ2-3	TRBV15	.	CATSRIPFGQYF
TRBJ1-4	TRBV5-1	TRBD1	CASSTGTGGGGEKLFF
TRBJ2-7	TRBV11-3	.	CASSLAGSAVQYF
TRBJ2-7	TRBV5-6	TRBD1	CASSFGDRVDYEQYF
TRBJ2-7	TRBV5-1	.	CASSPGNEQYF
TRBJ2-1	TRBV28	.	CASSFIDEQFF
TRBJ2-5	TRBV25-1	.	CASSEWRLDEETQYF
TRBJ2-1	TRBV2	TRBD2	CASSEARASGRGEQFF
TRBJ2-1	TRBV5-1	.	CASSLASGSSYNEQFF
TRBJ1-4	TRBV27	.	CASSRANEKLFF
TRBJ2-1	TRBV5-8	.	CASSLDRYNEQFF
TRBJ2-7	TRBV10-2	.	CASLGGQEKYEQYF